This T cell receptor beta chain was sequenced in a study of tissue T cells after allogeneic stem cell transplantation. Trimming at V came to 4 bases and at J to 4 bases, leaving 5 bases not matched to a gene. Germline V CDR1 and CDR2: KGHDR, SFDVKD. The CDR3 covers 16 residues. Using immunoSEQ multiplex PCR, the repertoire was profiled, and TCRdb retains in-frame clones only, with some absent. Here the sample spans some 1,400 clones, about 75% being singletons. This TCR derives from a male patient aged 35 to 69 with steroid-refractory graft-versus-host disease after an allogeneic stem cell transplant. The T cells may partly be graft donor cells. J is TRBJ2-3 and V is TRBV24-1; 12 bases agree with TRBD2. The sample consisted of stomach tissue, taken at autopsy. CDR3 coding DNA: TGTGCCACCAGTGACCCACTAGCGGGGGGTTCAGATACGCAGTATTTT. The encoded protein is CATSDPLAGGSDTQYF.